This paragraph covers one TCR beta chain sequence. What it binds is not known. The junction does not match germline at one end; this may be a read error. Clones were read by immunoSEQ multiplex PCR, and TCRdb kept only the in-frame ones, dropping some. The sample yields about 72,000 clones, approximately 94% seen once. The sample originates from a study of cytomegalovirus exposure and HLA in healthy donors. General study points: Across donors, most TCRs were seen rarely, yet some public ones were widespread. 164 TCR beta chains were listed as cytomegalovirus-associated. In vitro experiments confirmed that three CMV-associated chains were specific for CMV antigens.

The germline V gene encodes CDR1 SSHAT and CDR2 FNYEAQ (reference sequence). The CDR3 consists of 13 residues. This clonotype was sampled from a woman aged 18-30 years in good health and CMV-seropositive. The chain joins TRBV7-7 to TRBJ2-1; perhaps TRBD1 as D (5 bases). The sample was PBMCs. The DNA of the CDR3 is TGTGCTAGCAGCCCCTCGGACAACCCTGAGCAGTTCTTC. This translates into CASSPSDNPEQFF.